The 25 T cell receptor beta chains reported below all come from one sample, sequenced in a study of T cell changes during pregnancy in multiple sclerosis. Using immunoSEQ multiplex PCR, the repertoire was profiled, and TCRdb retains in-frame clones only, with some absent. The sample yields tens of thousands of clones, over 85% seen once. The sample in question was peripheral blood, obtained in the second trimester of pregnancy. These TCRs come from a female donor with multiple sclerosis, enrolled in a pregnancy study.

The chain couples TRBV19 to TRBJ1-1, with 7 positions matching TRBD1. V was clipped by 7 bases and J by 1 base; unmatched bases: 6. The germline CDR1 and CDR2 sequences are LNHDA and SQIVND (reference sequence). The CDR3 covers 14 residues. CDR3 region: CASTPDRANTEAFF. The DNA for the CDR3 is TGTGCCAGTACCCCCGACAGGGCGAACACTGAAGCTTTCTTT.

The V and J genes are TRBV7-8 and TRBJ2-3; TRBD1 matches at 10 bases. This CDR3 comprises 18 residues. CDR1 and CDR2 from the germline V gene are SGHVS and FQNEAQ. The ends lost 3 bases at V and 0 bases at J; junction bases unmatched: 9. CDR3 residues: CASSFRSRQGASTDTQYF. For the CDR3, the DNA is TGTGCCAGCAGCTTCAGAAGTAGACAGGGGGCAAGCACAGATACGCAGTATTTT. The full variable domain, completed using reference TRBV7-8 and TRBJ2-3, is GAGVSQSPRYKVAKRGQDVALRCDPISGHVSLFWYQQALGQGPEFLTYFQNEAQLDKSGLPSDRFFAERPEGSVSTLKIQRTQQEDSAVYLCASSFRSRQGASTDTQYFGPGTRLTVL.

This chain links TRBV5-1 with TRBJ1-1; D may be TRBD1 (5 bases). The CDR3 totals 14 residues. Germline V lookup: CDR1 SGHRS, CDR2 YFSETQ. The V end was cut by 4 bases, the J end by 1 base, with 11 bases between. CDR3 in DNA: TGCGCCAGCAGCCCACCCGACAGGAACACTGAAGCTTTCTTT. Translated, it gives CASSPPDRNTEAFF.

The chain uses TRBV5-1 and TRBJ1-2, with 8 nucleotides matching TRBD1. The germline gives CDR1 SGHRS, CDR2 YFSETQ. The CDR3 has 13 residues. V dropped 2 bases and J dropped 6; count of bases not matched to a gene: 3. The CDR3 nucleotides are TGCGCCAGCAGCTTCGGGGGACAGGATGGCTACACCTTC. Amino acid sequence: CASSFGGQDGYTF.

The V gene is TRBV5-4, the J gene TRBJ2-3; possible D gene TRBD2, 5 bases. The CDR3 spans 15 residues. CDR1 is SGHNT and CDR2 is YYREEE in the germline V gene (reference sequence). With 4 bases removed from V and 2 bases from J, the gap between germline ends came to 14 bases. The DNA of the CDR3 is TGTGCCAGCAGCCCCCAAGCCGGGGTCACAGATACGCAGTATTTT. Amino acid sequence: CASSPQAGVTDTQYF. Full variable domain (missing parts from reference TRBV5-4 and TRBJ2-3): ETGVTQSPTHLIKTRGQQVTLRCSSQSGHNTVSWYQQALGQGPQFIFQYYREEENGRGNFPPRFSGLQFPNYSSELNVNALELDDSALYLCASSPQAGVTDTQYFGPGTRLTVL.

The chain employs TRBV5-4 and TRBJ1-3; tentative D call: TRBD1 (5 bases). Looked up from germline, CDR1 is SGHNT and CDR2 is YYREEE (reference sequence). The CDR3 spans 15 residues. Trimming left V 2 bases short and J 0 bases short, with 9 bases between. The CDR3 nucleotides read TGTGCCAGCAGCTTTGTGGGGGGCTCTGGAAACACCATATATTTT. It codes for CASSFVGGSGNTIYF.

The rearrangement joins TRBV5-1 to TRBJ1-1, with D possibly being TRBD1 (5 bases). Trimming stripped 2 bases from V and 7 bases from J, with 9 bases between. The CDR3 covers 12 residues. Germline V gene sequence: CDR1 SGHRS, CDR2 YFSETQ. CDR3 bases: TGCGCCAGCAGCTTCGGGGGGAGTGAAGCTTTCTTT. Its protein is CASSFGGSEAFF. Full variable domain (outside the CDR3, taken from reference TRBV5-1 and TRBJ1-1): KAGVTQTPRYLIKTRGQQVTLSCSPISGHRSVSWYQQTPGQGLQFLFEYFSETQRNKGNFPGRFSGRQFSNSRSEMNVSTLELGDSALYLCASSFGGSEAFFGQGTRLTVV.

This clone was observed once. The chain joins TRBV28 to TRBJ2-2; weak D call: TRBD2 (6 bases). V lost 5 bases and J 6 bases, leaving 25 bases between the germline ends. The CDR3 is made up of 18 amino acids. The V gene's germline CDR1 is MDHEN and CDR2 SYDVKM. This chain's CDR3 is CASSATSIRTTPAGELFF. The CDR3 DNA reads as TGTGCCAGCAGTGCGACTAGTATAAGGACCACTCCCGCCGGGGAGCTGTTTTTT. The variable domain in full, with the rest retrieved from reference TRBV28 and TRBJ2-2, is DVKVTQSSRYLVKRTGEKVFLECVQDMDHENMFWYRQDPGLGLRLIYFSYDVKMKEKGDIPEGYSVSREKKERFSLILESASTNQTSMYLCASSATSIRTTPAGELFFGEGSRLTVL.

This rearrangement joins TRBV6-6 to TRBJ1-1; 9 bases agree with TRBD1. V shed 2 bases, J shed 6 bases, and the junction held 4 bases outside the gene matches. The CDR3 is 14 amino acids. Germline V gene lookup returns CDR1 MNHNY and CDR2 SVGAGI (reference sequence). Here the CDR3 reads CASSYRDRDAEAFF. Here the CDR3 DNA reads TGTGCCAGCAGTTACCGGGACAGGGACGCTGAAGCTTTCTTT.

The chain couples TRBV28 to TRBJ1-3, with 9 bases lining up with TRBD1. This CDR3 comprises 14 residues. V lost 3 bases and J lost 4; bases outside the gene matches: 1. The germline V gene encodes CDR1 MDHEN and CDR2 SYDVKM. CDR3 coding DNA: TGTGCCAGCAGTTTGGGACAGGGAGGAAACACCATATATTTT. Translation gives CASSLGQGGNTIYF.

V gene TRBV25-1 combines with J gene TRBJ2-5; perhaps TRBD1 as D (5 bases). Germline CDR1 and CDR2: MGHDK and SYGVNS. This CDR3 is 14 amino acids long. V was cut by 6 bases and J by 5 bases, with 16 bases left in between. The CDR3 coding sequence is TGTGCCAGCAGAGGACGCCCGGCAGGGGAGACCCAGTACTTC. The encoded protein is CASRGRPAGETQYF.

V and J are TRBV28 and TRBJ2-7, with 7 nucleotides matching TRBD1. This CDR3 spans 14 amino acids. Germline CDR1 and CDR2: MDHEN and SYDVKM. The V and J ends lost 7 bases and 7 bases, in that order; junction bases with no gene match: 13. The CDR3 region has the DNA TGTGCCAGCACAACCGGGACAGCCCCGTGGGAGCAGTACTTC. Amino acids: CASTTGTAPWEQYF.

The chain links TRBV5-4 to TRBJ2-1, with D possibly TRBD2 on 5 matching bases. CDR1 SGHNT and CDR2 YYREEE come from the germline V gene (reference sequence). Trimming removed 4 bases from V and 2 bases from J, with 13 bases in between. The CDR3 runs 15 residues. The chain's CDR3 is CASSAGGITYNEQFF. CDR3 DNA: TGTGCCAGCAGCGCCGGAGGAATTACCTACAATGAGCAGTTCTTC.

This CDR3 is CASSTSTGLSSYEQYF. The CDR3 coding sequence is TGTGCCAGCAGCACGAGCACAGGCCTCAGCTCCTACGAGCAGTACTTC. The chain joins TRBV9 to TRBJ2-7, with a tentative D call TRBD1 (5 bases). CDR3 length equals 16 residues. The V gene lost 4 bases and the J gene lost 0 bases, with 17 bases spanning the gap. Germline CDR1 reads SGDLS; CDR2 reads YYNGEE. The full variable domain, its missing parts supplied by reference TRBV9 and TRBJ2-7, is DSGVTQTPKHLITATGQRVTLRCSPRSGDLSVYWYQQSLDQGLQFLIQYYNGEERAKGNILERFSAQQFPDLHSELNLSSLELGDSALYFCASSTSTGLSSYEQYFGPGTRLTVT.

The genes are TRBV7-9 and TRBJ2-1, with TRBD1 matching 7 bases. The germline gives CDR1 SEHNR, CDR2 FQNEAQ (reference sequence). V was pared by 2 bases and J by 8 bases, with 9 bases of the junction left unmatched. The CDR3 spans 15 residues. The CDR3 sequence is CASSLLGQVVYEQFF. DNA of the CDR3: TGTGCCAGCAGCTTACTAGGACAGGTCGTCTATGAGCAGTTCTTC.

The chain employs TRBV9 and TRBJ2-5; TRBD2 matches at 8 bases. The germline V gene encodes CDR1 SGDLS and CDR2 YYNGEE. CDR3 length equals 16 residues. J lost 2 bases, V lost 4 bases, and 10 bases had no gene match. The CDR3 bases are TGTGCCAGCAGCCCTGGAATAGCGGGGAGACAAGAGACCCAGTACTTC. Amino acid sequence: CASSPGIAGRQETQYF. Supplemented by reference TRBV9 and TRBJ2-5, the full variable domain reads DSGVTQTPKHLITATGQRVTLRCSPRSGDLSVYWYQQSLDQGLQFLIQYYNGEERAKGNILERFSAQQFPDLHSELNLSSLELGDSALYFCASSPGIAGRQETQYFGPGTRLLVL.

V usage is TRBV7-2 and J usage is TRBJ1-1; 8 bases are shared with TRBD1. The length of the CDR3 is 13 residues. V lost 5 bases, J lost 5 bases, and 4 bases stayed unmatched. From germline, CDR1 is SGHTA and CDR2 FQGNSA. CDR3 sequence (DNA): TGTGCCAGCAGCGCACAGGGGGGGACTGAAGCTTTCTTT. Its protein product is CASSAQGGTEAFF. The full variable domain, in which reference TRBV7-2 and TRBJ1-1 provide the parts outside the CDR3, is GAGVSQSPSNKVTEKGKDVELRCDPISGHTALYWYRQSLGQGLEFLIYFQGNSAPDKSGLPSDRFSAERTGGSVSTLTIQRTQQEDSAVYLCASSAQGGTEAFFGQGTRLTVV.

The rearrangement links TRBV9 to TRBJ2-3; weak D call: TRBD2 (5 bases). The CDR3 is 15 residues long. Germline CDR1 is SGDLS and CDR2 is YYNGEE. Trimming removed 6 bases at V and 1 base at J, with 15 bases between. As DNA, the CDR3 is TGTGCCAGCAATACGGAGGCGGCCGGCACAGATACGCAGTATTTT. It translates to CASNTEAAGTDTQYF.

The genes are TRBV11-2 and TRBJ2-2; 9 bases align to TRBD2. Losses at the gene ends were 7 bases for V and 7 bases for J; bases not matched to a gene: 10. The CDR3 has 15 residues. Per the germline V gene, CDR1 is SGHAT and CDR2 is FQNNGV. This CDR3 is CASTPGLADGGELFF. The CDR3 nucleotides read TGTGCCAGCACCCCGGGACTAGCTGACGGCGGGGAGCTGTTTTTT.

V usage is TRBV7-9 and J usage is TRBJ1-6; 7 bases agree with TRBD1. Germline loops: CDR1 SEHNR, CDR2 FQNEAQ (reference sequence). The CDR3 consists of 14 residues. Trimming removed 4 bases from V and 5 bases from J; junction bases left unmatched: 2. The CDR3 sequence is CASSSGTDNSPLHF. CDR3 bases: TGTGCCAGCAGCTCCGGGACAGATAATTCACCCCTCCACTTT.

The chain joins TRBV6-5 to TRBJ2-7, with 7 bases that match TRBD1. This CDR3 has 15 amino acids. Losses at the gene ends were 2 bases for V and 4 bases for J; bases not matched to a gene: 8. Germline V lookup: CDR1 MNHEY, CDR2 SVGAGI. CDR3 amino acids: CASSYRPGQSYEQYF. CDR3 sequence (DNA): TGTGCCAGCAGTTACCGACCGGGACAGAGTTACGAGCAGTACTTC.

The chain couples TRBV28 to TRBJ2-7; 9 bases are shared with TRBD1. This CDR3 has 17 amino acids. V dropped 4 bases and J dropped 3; count of bases not matched to a gene: 13. Germline V gives CDR1 MDHEN, CDR2 SYDVKM. CDR3 loop: CASSSRQSGTGFYEQYF. The CDR3 DNA reads TGTGCCAGCAGTTCGCGCCAATCCGGGACAGGGTTCTACGAGCAGTACTTC.

The chain has TRBV10-2 and TRBJ2-3; D is perhaps TRBD1 (6 bases). Germline values: CDR1 WSHSY, CDR2 SAAADI. This CDR3 has 15 amino acids. V was pared by 3 bases and J by 5 bases, with 15 bases between. Here the CDR3 reads CASSEGGASIDTQYF. CDR3 DNA: TGCGCCAGCAGTGAAGGGGGAGCTTCCATAGATACGCAGTATTTT.

The chain is built from TRBV2 and TRBJ2-7; 12 bases fit TRBD2. CDR3 size: 16 residues. Germline V lookup: CDR1 SNHLY, CDR2 FYNNEI. J was trimmed by 5 bases and V by 9 bases; bases with no gene match: 14. The CDR3 region is CASSKGLAGRQDEQYF. CDR3 DNA: TGTGCCAGTTCCAAGGGACTAGCGGGCCGCCAAGACGAGCAGTACTTC.

The chain has TRBV27 and TRBJ2-1; 10 nucleotides match TRBD2. After removal of 7 bases from V and 5 bases from J, the junction contained 14 bases not matched to a gene. Germline CDR1 is MNHEY and CDR2 is SMNVEV (reference sequence). The CDR3 extends over 17 amino acids. The CDR3 nucleotides read TGTGCCAGCAACCCCCGTGTAGCGGGGGGTGGGAACAATGAGCAGTTCTTC. Its protein is CASNPRVAGGGNNEQFF.